A selection of T cell receptor beta chains follows, all from one sample in a study of blood T cell repertoires in COVID-19. TCRdb's table, derived via immunoSEQ multiplex PCR, lists solely in-frame clones and lacks some. Of about 170,000 clones listed, 84% are singletons. The sequenced sample consisted of peripheral blood. These receptors all come from a woman aged 80 or over with COVID-19, enrolled during active disease. The CDR3 runs from the conserved cysteine through the conserved F or W. A D gene is named only where the DNA matches it firmly. Only some rows state a clone size, as once, few, many or a class for expanded clones.

j_gene: TRBJ1-2
d_gene: TRBD1
abundance: NA
v_gene: TRBV5-5
CDR3nt: TGTGCCAGCAGCTTGGTACAGGGGGCTAACTATGGCTACACCTTC
CDR3aa: CASSLVQGANYGYTF

j_gene: TRBJ2-7
d_gene: NA
abundance: few
v_gene: TRBV25-1
CDR3nt: TGTGCCAGCAGGCAGGGTTCTTACGAGCAGTACTTC
CDR3aa: CASRQGSYEQYF

j_gene: TRBJ1-2
d_gene: NA
abundance: NA
v_gene: TRBV14
CDR3nt: TGTGCCAGCAGCCCCCGACAGGCCGGGAGCTACACCTTC
CDR3aa: CASSPRQAGSYTF

j_gene: TRBJ1-1
d_gene: NA
abundance: NA
v_gene: TRBV19
CDR3nt: TGTGCCAGTAGTTTGGGGACCGGGGGAACTGAAGCTTTCTTT
CDR3aa: CASSLGTGGTEAFF

j_gene: TRBJ2-1
d_gene: NA
abundance: NA
v_gene: TRBV4-2
CDR3nt: TGTGCCAGCAGCCAAGATGTTACATTAGGAGGCCCTCAGTTCTTC
CDR3aa: CASSQDVTLGGPQFF

j_gene: TRBJ1-5
d_gene: NA
abundance: NA
v_gene: TRBV7-2
CDR3nt: TGTGCCAGCAGCTTAATTAGCGCTAATCAGCCCCAGCATTTT
CDR3aa: CASSLISANQPQHF

j_gene: TRBJ1-1
d_gene: NA
abundance: NA
v_gene: TRBV3-1/TRBV3-2
CDR3nt: TGTGCCAGCAGCCAAGTTGAGGGCCTGGGTGAAGCTTTCTTT
CDR3aa: CASSQVEGLGEAFF

j_gene: TRBJ2-2
d_gene: TRBD1
abundance: once
v_gene: TRBV6-6
CDR3nt: TGTGCCAGCAGTTACTCGAAAGGACAGGGAGGGGAGCTGTTTTTT
CDR3aa: CASSYSKGQGGELFF

j_gene: TRBJ1-2
d_gene: NA
abundance: once
v_gene: TRBV6-5
CDR3nt: TGTGCCAGCAGTTACTCGCGGCAGGGGTGGGACTATGGCTACACCTTC
CDR3aa: CASSYSRQGWDYGYTF

j_gene: TRBJ1-2
d_gene: NA
abundance: NA
v_gene: TRBV30
CDR3nt: TGTGCCTCGTCTGGAGGGCTCTATGGCTACACCTTC
CDR3aa: CASSGGLYGYTF

j_gene: TRBJ1-1
d_gene: NA
abundance: NA
v_gene: TRBV10-3
CDR3nt: TGTGCCACCAATTTAGAGGGTAGGGTCACTGAAGCTTTCTTT
CDR3aa: CATNLEGRVTEAFF

j_gene: TRBJ2-3
d_gene: TRBD2
abundance: NA
v_gene: TRBV7-3
CDR3nt: TGTGCCAGCAGTACCTCTAGCGGACGAGATACGCAGTATTTT
CDR3aa: CASSTSSGRDTQYF

j_gene: TRBJ2-5
d_gene: NA
abundance: NA
v_gene: TRBV21-1
CDR3nt: TGTGCCAGCACGATGGGACTAGCGGGGGGTAGGGAGACCCAGTACTTC
CDR3aa: CASTMGLAGGRETQYF

j_gene: TRBJ2-7
d_gene: NA
abundance: NA
v_gene: TRBV6-2/TRBV6-3
CDR3nt: TGTGCCAGCAGTTCCCCGGACATAGTCTACGAGCAGTACTTC
CDR3aa: CASSSPDIVYEQYF

j_gene: TRBJ1-1
d_gene: NA
abundance: NA
v_gene: TRBV12-3/TRBV12-4
CDR3nt: TGTGCCAGCAGTTTCAGACAGAACCTGGGGGCTTTCTTT
CDR3aa: CASSFRQNLGAFF

j_gene: TRBJ2-7
d_gene: NA
abundance: few
v_gene: TRBV18
CDR3nt: TGTGCCAGCTCACCCGAGGGGGGGCACTACGAGCAGTACTTC
CDR3aa: CASSPEGGHYEQYF

j_gene: TRBJ1-5
d_gene: NA
abundance: NA
v_gene: TRBV14
CDR3nt: TGTGCCAGCAGCCAAGGGGCAGGGAATAGCAATCAGCCCCAGCATTTT
CDR3aa: CASSQGAGNSNQPQHF

j_gene: TRBJ1-2
d_gene: NA
abundance: NA
v_gene: TRBV29-1
CDR3nt: TGCAGCGTCCAGCCGGGGGTACTGGGGTATGGCTACACCTTC
CDR3aa: CSVQPGVLGYGYTF

j_gene: TRBJ2-3
d_gene: NA
abundance: NA
v_gene: TRBV18
CDR3nt: TGTGCCAGCTCACCATATCTGCAGGGGATCGCAGATACGCAGTATTTT
CDR3aa: CASSPYLQGIADTQYF

j_gene: TRBJ2-2
d_gene: NA
abundance: NA
v_gene: TRBV3-1/TRBV3-2
CDR3nt: TGTGCCAGCAGCCAATTCGGTCGGGACACCGGGGAGCTGTTTTTT
CDR3aa: CASSQFGRDTGELFF

j_gene: TRBJ2-7
d_gene: NA
abundance: NA
v_gene: TRBV5-6
CDR3nt: TGTGCCAGCAGCCCCCGAGCCAGGTTGAGCTCCTACGAGCAGTACTTC
CDR3aa: CASSPRARLSSYEQYF

j_gene: TRBJ1-2
d_gene: NA
abundance: NA
v_gene: TRBV12-5
CDR3nt: TGTGCTAGTGGTTTGGTGGGGGGTTATGGCTACACCTTC
CDR3aa: CASGLVGGYGYTF

j_gene: TRBJ2-2
d_gene: NA
abundance: NA
v_gene: TRBV14
CDR3nt: TGTGCCAGCAGCCAAGCAGGGGAGTACGGGGAGCTGTTTTTT
CDR3aa: CASSQAGEYGELFF

j_gene: TRBJ2-7
d_gene: NA
abundance: NA
v_gene: TRBV21-1
CDR3nt: TGTGCCAGCAGCAAAGCGGGACTAGCGGTTTATGAGCAGTACTTC
CDR3aa: CASSKAGLAVYEQYF

j_gene: TRBJ2-7
d_gene: TRBD2
abundance: NA
v_gene: TRBV7-8
CDR3nt: TGTGCCAGCAGCTTTGTATTGGGACTAGCGGAGCCCTACGAGCAGTACTTC
CDR3aa: CASSFVLGLAEPYEQYF

j_gene: TRBJ2-7
d_gene: NA
abundance: NA
v_gene: TRBV7-9
CDR3nt: TGTGCCAGCAGCTACGCGGGACGAGTGGCCTACGAGCAGTACTTC
CDR3aa: CASSYAGRVAYEQYF

j_gene: TRBJ2-7
d_gene: TRBD2
abundance: NA
v_gene: TRBV10-3
CDR3nt: TGTGCCATCAGTGAGTCGAGACTAGCGGGGGGTGGCTACGAGCAGTACTTC
CDR3aa: CAISESRLAGGGYEQYF

j_gene: TRBJ2-3
d_gene: NA
abundance: few
v_gene: TRBV27
CDR3nt: TGTGCCAGCAGTAGCGGGAGCACAGATACGCAGTATTTT
CDR3aa: CASSSGSTDTQYF

j_gene: TRBJ2-1
d_gene: NA
abundance: NA
v_gene: TRBV5-1
CDR3nt: TGCGCCAGCAGCGGTAGCTCCTACAATGAGCAGTTCTTC
CDR3aa: CASSGSSYNEQFF

j_gene: TRBJ2-3
d_gene: TRBD1
abundance: NA
v_gene: TRBV19
CDR3nt: TGTGCCAGTAGCCCCGGACAGGCCCGCACAGATACGCAGTATTTT
CDR3aa: CASSPGQARTDTQYF

j_gene: TRBJ2-5
d_gene: TRBD2
abundance: NA
v_gene: TRBV5-4
CDR3nt: TGTGCCAGCAGCCTGGGACTAGCGGGAGGGCCTCAAGAGACCCAGTACTTC
CDR3aa: CASSLGLAGGPQETQYF

j_gene: TRBJ2-2
d_gene: TRBD1
abundance: NA
v_gene: TRBV4-2
CDR3nt: TGTGCCAGCAGCCAAGCCGGGACAGGGGTTCGATACACCGGGGAGCTGTTTTTT
CDR3aa: CASSQAGTGVRYTGELFF

j_gene: TRBJ2-1
d_gene: TRBD2
abundance: few
v_gene: TRBV7-6
CDR3nt: TGTGCCAGCAGCTTAGCGGCTAGCGGGAGTAATGAGCAGTTCTTC
CDR3aa: CASSLAASGSNEQFF

j_gene: TRBJ1-1
d_gene: TRBD1
abundance: once
v_gene: TRBV5-1
CDR3nt: TGCGCCAGCAGCTTCACAGGGGAAGAAGCTTTCTTT
CDR3aa: CASSFTGEEAFF

j_gene: TRBJ1-1
d_gene: NA
abundance: NA
v_gene: TRBV5-1
CDR3nt: TGCGCCAGCAGCCCGCAGGGATCGGGGAACACTGAAGCTTTCTTT
CDR3aa: CASSPQGSGNTEAFF

j_gene: TRBJ1-5
d_gene: NA
abundance: few
v_gene: TRBV30
CDR3nt: TGTGCCTGGAGTGTGGGACTTACAAATCAGCCCCAGCATTTT
CDR3aa: CAWSVGLTNQPQHF

j_gene: TRBJ2-5
d_gene: TRBD2
abundance: NA
v_gene: TRBV10-3
CDR3nt: TGTGCCATCAGTGAGTCCGGGGGGGAAGAGACCCAGTACTTC
CDR3aa: CAISESGGEETQYF

j_gene: TRBJ1-2
d_gene: TRBD1
abundance: NA
v_gene: TRBV20-1
CDR3nt: TGCAGTGCTAGTTTAAGACAGGGCACGCGCTACACCTTC
CDR3aa: CSASLRQGTRYTF

j_gene: TRBJ2-7
d_gene: NA
abundance: NA
v_gene: TRBV7-8
CDR3nt: TGTGCCAGCAGCTTAGGGCGCCTGAGTTTGGAGGAGCAGTACTTC
CDR3aa: CASSLGRLSLEEQYF

j_gene: TRBJ2-7
d_gene: TRBD2
abundance: NA
v_gene: TRBV20-1
CDR3nt: TGCAGTGCTCGGGACTACCTCGGGAGGTACTTC
CDR3aa: CSARDYLGRYF

j_gene: TRBJ1-1
d_gene: NA
abundance: NA
v_gene: TRBV6-5
CDR3nt: TGTGCCAGCAGTTTGATGGGCAACACTGAAGCTTTCTTT
CDR3aa: CASSLMGNTEAFF